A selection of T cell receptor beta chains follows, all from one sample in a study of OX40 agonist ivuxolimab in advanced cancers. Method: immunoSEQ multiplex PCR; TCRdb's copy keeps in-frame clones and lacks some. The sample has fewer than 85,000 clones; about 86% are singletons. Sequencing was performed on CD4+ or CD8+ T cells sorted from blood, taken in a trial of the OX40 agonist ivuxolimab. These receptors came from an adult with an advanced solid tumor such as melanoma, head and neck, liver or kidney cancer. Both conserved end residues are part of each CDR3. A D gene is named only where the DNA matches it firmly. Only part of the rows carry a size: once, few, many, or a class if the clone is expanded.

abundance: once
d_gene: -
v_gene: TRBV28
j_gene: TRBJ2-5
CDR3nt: TGTGCCAGCAGCTCCCTGGGGGAGACCCAGTACTTC
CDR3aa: CASSSLGETQYF

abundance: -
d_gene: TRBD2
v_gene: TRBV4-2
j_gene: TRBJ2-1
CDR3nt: TGTGCCAGCAGCCAAGATGAAACTAGCGGGTGGGACAATGAGCAGTTCTTC
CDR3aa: CASSQDETSGWDNEQFF

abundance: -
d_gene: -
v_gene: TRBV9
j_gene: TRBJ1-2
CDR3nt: TGTGCCAGCAGCGCTACAGGGCCCAACTATGGCTACACCTTC
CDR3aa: CASSATGPNYGYTF

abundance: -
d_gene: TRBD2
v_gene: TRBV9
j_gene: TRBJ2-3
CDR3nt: TGTGCCAGCAGCGTAGTAGCGGGGCCCTCGGGAGATACGCAGTATTTT
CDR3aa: CASSVVAGPSGDTQYF

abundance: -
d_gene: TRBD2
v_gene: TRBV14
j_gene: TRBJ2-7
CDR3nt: TGTGCCAGCAGCCACGGTCGGGGACTAGCGGGAGGCCGCTACGAGCAGTACTTC
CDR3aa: CASSHGRGLAGGRYEQYF

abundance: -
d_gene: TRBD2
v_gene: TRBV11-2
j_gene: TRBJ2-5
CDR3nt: TGTGCCAGCACCCCCGGCGGGGGGCTAGAGACCCAGTACTTC
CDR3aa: CASTPGGGLETQYF

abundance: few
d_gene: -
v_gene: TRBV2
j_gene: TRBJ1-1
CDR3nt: TGTGCCAGCAGTGAAGGGGGTATAGCTTTCTTT
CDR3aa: CASSEGGIAFF

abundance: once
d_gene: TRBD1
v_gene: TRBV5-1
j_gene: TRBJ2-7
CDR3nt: TGCGCCAGCAGCTCGGGACAGTTCTCCTACGAGCAGTACTTC
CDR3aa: CASSSGQFSYEQYF

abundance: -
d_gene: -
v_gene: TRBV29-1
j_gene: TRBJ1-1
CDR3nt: TGCAGCGTTCCTAAGGGGGGGGATGGGGCTGAAGCTTTCTTT
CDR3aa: CSVPKGGDGAEAFF

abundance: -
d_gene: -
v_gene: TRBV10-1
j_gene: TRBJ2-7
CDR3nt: TGCGCCAGCACCTCCGGGACAAACCGCGAGCAGTACTTC
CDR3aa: CASTSGTNREQYF

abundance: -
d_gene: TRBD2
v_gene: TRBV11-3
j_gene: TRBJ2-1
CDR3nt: TGTGCCAGCAGCTTTTTGGCGGGGGGGCCCAATGAGCAGTTCTTC
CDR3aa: CASSFLAGGPNEQFF

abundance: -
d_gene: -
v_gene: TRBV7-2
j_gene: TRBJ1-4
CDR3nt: TGTGCCAGCAGCTTATATACCCGGGGGCGCGAAAAACTGTTTTTT
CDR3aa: CASSLYTRGREKLFF

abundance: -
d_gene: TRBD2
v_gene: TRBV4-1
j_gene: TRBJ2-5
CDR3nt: TGCGCCAGCAGCCGGCGAGGTAGGGCTAGCGGGACCCAAGAGACCCAGTACTTC
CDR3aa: CASSRRGRASGTQETQYF

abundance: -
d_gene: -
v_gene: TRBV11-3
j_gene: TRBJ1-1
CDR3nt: TGTGCCAGCAGCTTAGGACGGGGTAATACTGAAGCTTTCTTT
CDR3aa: CASSLGRGNTEAFF

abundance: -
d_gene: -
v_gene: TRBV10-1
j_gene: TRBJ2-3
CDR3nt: TGCGCCAGCAGTGATTCTACAGATACGCAGTATTTT
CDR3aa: CASSDSTDTQYF

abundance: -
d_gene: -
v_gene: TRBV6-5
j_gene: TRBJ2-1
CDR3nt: TGTGCCAGCGGCCCCATAGGAGGTAATGAGCAGTTCTTC
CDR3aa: CASGPIGGNEQFF

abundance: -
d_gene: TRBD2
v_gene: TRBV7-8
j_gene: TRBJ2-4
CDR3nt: TGTGCCAGCAGCTTAGAGAGACTAGCGACCGAAGGTGACATTCAGTACTTC
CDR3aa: CASSLERLATEGDIQYF

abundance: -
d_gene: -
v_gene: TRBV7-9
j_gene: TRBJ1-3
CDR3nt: TGTGCCAGCAGCTTTGACAGGTGGGGAAACACCATATATTTT
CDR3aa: CASSFDRWGNTIYF

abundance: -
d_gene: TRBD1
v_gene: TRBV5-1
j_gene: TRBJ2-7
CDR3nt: TGCGCCAGCAGCTTGGAGACAGGGCCTTCAATGGAGCAGTACTTC
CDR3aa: CASSLETGPSMEQYF

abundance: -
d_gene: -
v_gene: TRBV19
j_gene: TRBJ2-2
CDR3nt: TGTGCCAGTAGTATAGGGACATCCGTGGAAGGGCAGTTTTTT
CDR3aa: CASSIGTSVEGQFF

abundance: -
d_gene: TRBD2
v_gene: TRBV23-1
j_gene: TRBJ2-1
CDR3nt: TGCGCCAGCAGAGCGGGAGAAGAGAACAATGAGCAGTTCTTC
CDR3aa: CASRAGEENNEQFF

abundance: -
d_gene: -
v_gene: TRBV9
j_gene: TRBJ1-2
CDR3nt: TGTGCCAGCAGCGCCCGGGACATTAGCTCCTATGGCTACACCTTC
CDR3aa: CASSARDISSYGYTF

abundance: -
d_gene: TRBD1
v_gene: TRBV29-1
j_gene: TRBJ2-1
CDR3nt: TGCAGCGTTCTCGGGACAGGGTGGTACAATGAGCAGTTCTTC
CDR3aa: CSVLGTGWYNEQFF

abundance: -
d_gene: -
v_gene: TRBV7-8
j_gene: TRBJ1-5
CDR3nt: TGTGCCAGCAGCGGGACCGCGACAGAGAATCAGCCCCAGCATTTT
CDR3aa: CASSGTATENQPQHF

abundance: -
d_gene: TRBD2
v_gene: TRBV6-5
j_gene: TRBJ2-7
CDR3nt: TGTGCCAGCAGTTACCGACCTACTAGCGATGAGCAGTACTTC
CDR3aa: CASSYRPTSDEQYF